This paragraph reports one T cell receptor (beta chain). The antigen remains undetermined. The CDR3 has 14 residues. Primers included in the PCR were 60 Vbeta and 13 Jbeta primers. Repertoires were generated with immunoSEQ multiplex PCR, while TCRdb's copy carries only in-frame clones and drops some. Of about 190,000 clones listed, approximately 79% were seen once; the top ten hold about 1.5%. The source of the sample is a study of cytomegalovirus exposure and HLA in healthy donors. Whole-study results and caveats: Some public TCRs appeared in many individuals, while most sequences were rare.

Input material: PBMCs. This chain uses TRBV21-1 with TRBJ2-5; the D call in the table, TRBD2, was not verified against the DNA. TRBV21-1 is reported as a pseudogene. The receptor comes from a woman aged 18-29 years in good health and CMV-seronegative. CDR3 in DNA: TGTGCCAGCAGCAAAGCGGAGAGGGTGGAGACCCAGTACTTC. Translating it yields CASSKAERVETQYF.